Listed here is a single T cell receptor (beta chain). The antigen is not known. This sample is part of a study of response to subunit inactivated influenza vaccine. Study-wide findings and caveats: Authors suggested seasonal influenza vaccinations each recruit few new T cells.

TCRdb independently ran MiXCR on the RT-PCR reads; one entry per CDR3 protein. The sample shows around 580,000 distinct CDR3 sequences, about 14% of them seen only once. The source material was PBMCs from blood, sampled about 12 days after vaccination. This clonotype originated in a man aged 50 to 60 who received an inactivated influenza vaccine.

CDR3 amino acids: CSVSRTSGFGELFF. CDR3 DNA: TGCAGCGTTTCTAGGACTAGCGGTTTCGGGGAGCTGTTTTTT. The chain links TRBV29-1 to TRBJ2-2; 10 positions agree with TRBD2. Germline V gene lookup returns CDR1 SQVTM and CDR2 ANQGSEA. The CDR3 has 14 amino acids. Trimming removed 5 bases from V and 7 bases from J; junction bases left unmatched: 7.